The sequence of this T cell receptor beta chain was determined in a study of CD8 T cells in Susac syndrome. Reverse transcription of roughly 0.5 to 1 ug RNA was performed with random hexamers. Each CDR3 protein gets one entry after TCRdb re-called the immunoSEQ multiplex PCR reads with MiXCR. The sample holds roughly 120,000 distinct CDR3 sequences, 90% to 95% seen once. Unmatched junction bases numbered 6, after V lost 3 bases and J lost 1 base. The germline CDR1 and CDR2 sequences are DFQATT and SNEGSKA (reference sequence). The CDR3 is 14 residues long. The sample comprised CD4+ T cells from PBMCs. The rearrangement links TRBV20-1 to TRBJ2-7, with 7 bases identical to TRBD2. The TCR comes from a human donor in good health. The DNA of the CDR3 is TGCAGTGCTAGGATCGGGGGGAGATCCTACGAGCAGTACTTC. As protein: CSARIGGRSYEQYF.